This entry is about one T cell receptor (beta chain). Its specificity is unknown. TCRdb's table, derived via immunoSEQ multiplex PCR, lists solely in-frame clones and lacks some. The table lists some 150,000 clones, about nine tenths of them singletons, with less than 2% in the top ten. These data come from a study of T cell responses to AZD1222 COVID-19 vaccine. Whole-study results and caveats: Unmutated regions of variants are reportedly targeted by nearly half of spike-specific TCRs. Across spike, vaccine-associated CD4 TCRs were found, dominant at 160-218 and 743-854. The breadth and depth of Spike-specific TCRs increased once two AZD1222 doses had been given. Donor demographics were predominantly white British with a female majority; clonal diversity may be underestimated.

The V gene's germline CDR1 is SGHVS and CDR2 FQNEAQ. V was cut by 7 bases and J by 3 bases, with 13 bases left in between. The CDR3 extends over 14 amino acids. The gene calls are TRBV7-8 and TRBJ1-5; D is unclear. Sequenced material: peripheral blood, taken on day 0 of AZD1222 vaccination. The TCR was taken from an adult in good health. CDR3 DNA: TGTGCCAGCACCCCTGGGCAGCCCAATCAGCCCCAGCATTTT. This sequence encodes CASTPGQPNQPQHF.